This TCR beta chain comes out of a study of T cell responses to AZD1222 COVID-19 vaccine. The trim removed 3 bases at V and 3 bases at J, leaving 6 bases unmatched. Germline loops: CDR1 KGHDR, CDR2 SFDVKD. CDR3 size: 17 residues. Only in-frame clones appear in the TCRdb table, and some are missing; sequencing was by immunoSEQ multiplex PCR. In the table there are 200,000 or so clones, around 87% of which are singletons. Study results and caveats: Repertoire collection took place solely once the T cell response had peaked. Spike-specific TCR breadth and depth went up after people got two AZD1222 doses. Females outnumbered males among donors, who were mostly white British; clonal diversity was possibly underestimated.

Concerning this clone: Its cognate antigen is unknown.

This specimen was peripheral blood, taken on day 0 of MenACWY control vaccination. The chain combines TRBV24-1 with TRBJ2-1; 11 bases agree with TRBD2. This TCR derives from an adult in good health. The CDR3 nucleotides are TGTGCCACCAGTGATGCAATGACTAGCGGGATCTACAATGAGCAGTTCTTC. It codes for CATSDAMTSGIYNEQFF.